These T cell receptor beta chains were read from a single sample in a study of blood T cells in healthy people across ages. TCRdb processed the 5' RACE reads anew with MiXCR; each CDR3 protein has one entry. The sample lists 630,000 or so distinct CDR3 sequences, 32% occurring once. The sequenced material came from blood. These receptors came from a woman aged 80 or older in good health. The CDR3 runs from the conserved cysteine through the conserved F or W. D genes are given only for firm matches. For some rows the clone size is stated as once, few or many, or as a class when expanded; others skip it.

size	V	J	D	DNA	CDR3
NA	TRBV5-1	TRBJ1-4	NA	TGCGCCAGCAGCTTGTGGGGGGTGAATGAAAAACTGTTTTTT	CASSLWGVNEKLFF
many	TRBV9	TRBJ2-7	NA	TGTGCCAGCAGCGCTCGACCAGGGACCTACGAGCAGTACTTC	CASSARPGTYEQYF
NA	TRBV10-3	TRBJ2-7	NA	TGTGCCACCACCGGGACCGCGGACTACGAGCAGTACTTC	CATTGTADYEQYF
NA	TRBV7-2	TRBJ2-7	TRBD2	TGTGCCAGCAGCTTCAAAGCGGGAGGGGAGGATGAGCAGTACTTC	CASSFKAGGEDEQYF
many	TRBV7-2	TRBJ2-3	NA	TGTGCCAGCAGCTCAAACACAGATACGCAGTATTTT	CASSSNTDTQYF
many	TRBV7-9	TRBJ2-5	NA	TGTGCCAGCAGCGAAGTGCGCCGGGACCCGCAAGAGACCCAGTACTTC	CASSEVRRDPQETQYF
NA	TRBV7-2	TRBJ1-6	NA	TGTGCCAGTAGCCCCCAATCGGGGGATTCACCCCTCCACTTT	CASSPQSGDSPLHF
many	TRBV28	TRBJ2-7	NA	TGTGCCAGCAGTTCCCCCAATCCCTACGAGCAGTACTTC	CASSSPNPYEQYF
few	TRBV7-9	TRBJ1-1	TRBD1	TGTGCCAGCATCCTTCGACAGGGGAACACTGAAGCTTTCTTT	CASILRQGNTEAFF
many	TRBV5-5	TRBJ2-3	NA	TGTGCCAGCAGGAAGGGGATGGAGAAAACAGATACGCAGTATTTT	CASRKGMEKTDTQYF
NA	TRBV3-1	TRBJ1-2	NA	TGTGCCAGCAACAGAGGGGAGGGACTCTATGGCTACACCTTC	CASNRGEGLYGYTF
many	TRBV6-5	TRBJ2-7	NA	TGTGCCAGCAGCCGTTACGGGATGAGGGGGTCCTACGAGCAGTACTTC	CASSRYGMRGSYEQYF
NA	TRBV5-1	TRBJ2-1	TRBD2	TGCGCCAGCAGCGGCCCCCTAGCGGGAAGGTCCTACAATGAGCAGTTCTTC	CASSGPLAGRSYNEQFF
few	TRBV4-2	TRBJ2-6	TRBD1	TGTGCCAGCAGCCATATGAGGGCAGGGGGCATGGGTTCTGGGGCCAACGTCCTGACTTTC	CASSHMRAGGMGSGANVLTF
many	TRBV25-1	TRBJ2-5	TRBD1	TGTGCCAGCAGTGGGACAGGGAAATGGACCCAGTACTTC	CASSGTGKWTQYF
NA	TRBV21-1	TRBJ2-5	NA	TGTGCCAGCAGCACGGGACCGCAAGAGACCCAGTACTTC	CASSTGPQETQYF
few	TRBV10-3	TRBJ2-7	TRBD2	TGTGCCATCAGTGCTAGCGGGAGCTCCTACGAGCAGTACTTC	CAISASGSSYEQYF
NA	TRBV6-6	TRBJ1-5	TRBD1	TGTGCCAGCAGTTCCCGGGACAGGGGAGATCAGCCCCAGCATTTT	CASSSRDRGDQPQHF
few	TRBV18	TRBJ2-5	TRBD1	TGTGCCAGCTCACCAACCGGGACAGGGTCATTGGGGCAGTACTTC	CASSPTGTGSLGQYF
many	TRBV6-2/TRBV6-3	TRBJ2-1	TRBD1	TGTGCCAGCAGAGCCACAGGGGGCGAGTACAATGAGCAGTTCTTC	CASRATGGEYNEQFF
NA	TRBV3-1	TRBJ2-7	NA	TGTGCCAGCAGCCAAGTTCGGGTAGAGAACGAGCAGTACTTC	CASSQVRVENEQYF
NA	TRBV7-9	TRBJ1-2	NA	TGTGCCAGCAGCGGCGAACGGGGGCATGGCTACACCTTC	CASSGERGHGYTF
NA	TRBV4-2	TRBJ2-2	NA	TGTGCCAGCAGCCAAGGGCTTAACACCGGGGAGCTGTTTTTT	CASSQGLNTGELFF
many	TRBV12-3/TRBV12-4	TRBJ1-2	TRBD1	TGTGCCAGCAGCTCCGGGACAGGTGCTAACTATGGCTACACCTTC	CASSSGTGANYGYTF
NA	TRBV6-6	TRBJ2-5	TRBD2	TGTGCCAGCGAGCAGACTAGCCTCGGCGATGAGCAGTACTTC	CASEQTSLGDEQYF
many	TRBV20-1	TRBJ2-3	TRBD2	TGCAGTGCTAGCGGGGGGAGGACAGATACGCAGTATTTT	CSASGGRTDTQYF
many	TRBV20-1	TRBJ1-2	NA	TGCAGTGCTAGGGGCTTGGCCAGGGGCTATGGCTACACCTTC	CSARGLARGYGYTF
NA	TRBV20-1	TRBJ2-1	TRBD2	TGCAGTGCTAGAGTGGCGGGGGGGTACCAAGAGACCCAGTTCTTC	CSARVAGGYQETQFF
NA	TRBV20-1	TRBJ2-7	TRBD2	TGCAGTGCTAAAGGACTAGCGGGACACTCCTACGAGCAGTACTTC	CSAKGLAGHSYEQYF
many	TRBV20-1	TRBJ1-1	NA	TGCAGTGCTGATTTCGGCCCAGGGACTGAAGCTTTCTTT	CSADFGPGTEAFF
few	TRBV9	TRBJ2-1	NA	TGTGCCAGCAGCCACCCACGGGGCAACCCCTACAATGAGCAGTTCTTC	CASSHPRGNPYNEQFF
NA	TRBV27	TRBJ1-1	NA	TGTGCCAGCAGCTATCAGCCAGGGAGGACTGAAGCTTTCTTT	CASSYQPGRTEAFF
NA	TRBV12-3/TRBV12-4	TRBJ1-6	TRBD1	TGTGCCAGCAGTTCCTACGGGACAGGGACCCGAAGTCTGAATTCACCCCTCCACTTT	CASSSYGTGTRSLNSPLHF
many	TRBV2	TRBJ2-7	NA	TGTGCCAGCAGTCAGACAACCGTGTCCTACGAGCAGTACTTC	CASSQTTVSYEQYF
many	TRBV6-6	TRBJ1-6	TRBD1	TGTGCCAGCAGTCAGGACAGGGTCTATAATTCACCCCTCCACTTT	CASSQDRVYNSPLHF
NA	TRBV12-3/TRBV12-4	TRBJ2-3	TRBD2	TGTGCCAGCAGTGATACTAGCGGGGGCAGAGAGTCAGCAGATATGCAGTATTTT	CASSDTSGGRESADMQYF
many	TRBV3-1	TRBJ2-5	TRBD2	TGTGCCAGCAGCCTTACAACTAGCGGGGGGCGAGAGACCCAGTACTTC	CASSLTTSGGRETQYF
NA	TRBV7-2	TRBJ2-1	TRBD1	TGTGCCAGCGGCCGGGACAGATCCTACGAGCAGTTCTTC	CASGRDRSYEQFF
NA	TRBV4-3	TRBJ2-6	NA	TGCGTCAGCAGCCAAGCTGGGGCTGGGGCCAACGTCCTGACTTTC	CVSSQAGAGANVLTF
NA	TRBV7-2	TRBJ2-3	TRBD2	TGTGCCAGCAGCTCTCCCCTAGCGGGGGGGCTGGTAGGCACAGATACGCAGTATTTT	CASSSPLAGGLVGTDTQYF
many	TRBV6-5	TRBJ2-7	NA	TGTGCCAGCGGGCGCAGGCCCTACGAGCAGTACTTC	CASGRRPYEQYF
few	TRBV7-2	TRBJ2-3	NA	TGTGCCAGCAGCTTAGGAGCTCGGGGGCCTGGAGATACGCAGTATTTT	CASSLGARGPGDTQYF
NA	TRBV6-5	TRBJ1-1	NA	TGTGCCAGCAGTTACTCAATCGGGGGGCGGGATGAAGCTTTCTTT	CASSYSIGGRDEAFF
NA	TRBV3-1	TRBJ2-4	TRBD1	TGTGCCAGCAGCCAAGGCGACAGGGGTAGGAAAAACATTCAGTACTTC	CASSQGDRGRKNIQYF
NA	TRBV12-3/TRBV12-4	TRBJ1-6	NA	TGTGCCAGCAGTCTTGGTCCATTCGACGAGTCACCCCTCCACTTT	CASSLGPFDESPLHF
many	TRBV6-1	TRBJ2-6	NA	TGTGCCAGCAGACGAATCCGGGACACCTCCTCTGGGGCCAACGTCCTGACTTTC	CASRRIRDTSSGANVLTF